This entry is about one T cell receptor (beta chain). Methods used by the authors: It was from reference gene primer amplification that nucleated cell counts were estimated. Profiling relied on immunoSEQ multiplex PCR, and the TCRdb table lists in-frame clones only, not all of them. The D gene and trimming were derived from the DNA, and the V and J assignments and clone size from that table. The sample yields about 260,000 clones, more than 80% seen once. CDR1 and CDR2 from the germline V gene are SGHDT and YYEEEE. V shed 4 bases and J shed 8 bases, with 12 bases lying between them. The CDR3 sequence is 12 residues long. The record originates from a study of blood T cell repertoires in COVID-19. Study as a whole: Spain, Italy and the United States supplied samples that represented acute and convalescent COVID-19. Sample material is recorded as cDNA or gDNA derived from T cells, B-cell-depleted T cells, or PBMCs.

The chain joins TRBV5-6 to TRBJ1-2, with a weak D call TRBD1 (6 bases). The clonotype originates from a woman aged 40 to 50 with acute or convalescent COVID-19. Sequencing was performed on peripheral blood. This CDR3 reads CASSAGARGYTF. The DNA for the CDR3 is TGTGCCAGCAGCGCAGGGGCTCGAGGCTACACCTTC.